This T cell receptor beta chain derives from a study of human T cells and chemical hapten exposure. Looking at the study overall: Diphenylcyclopropenone doses were given weekly to the scalps of patients across the approximately 25-week study.

V trimming: 7 bases; J trimming: 5 bases; junction bases outside the gene matches: 6. This CDR3 comprises 12 residues. CDR1 is SQVTM and CDR2 is ANQGSEA in the germline V gene. Time point specified: patch test 2, 6 weeks after DPC sensitization. Treatment specified: therapeutic diphenylcyclopropenone sensitization with weekly scalp DPC. It was from unfractionated whole blood that total RNA was extracted. Ten or more counts support this clonotype. A single record per CDR3 protein comes from TCRdb applying MiXCR to the RACE reads. Of under 100,000 distinct CDR3 sequences listed, about 10% are singletons.

Sequenced here: whole blood, sampled in connection with sensitization to the hapten diphenylcyclopropenone (DPC). The chain combines TRBV29-1 with TRBJ2-5; the match to TRBD2 covers 8 bases. The receptor was derived from a woman aged 45 to 65 with alopecia areata. Some clones in this sample may be carry-over from other donors' samples. The CDR3 sequence: CSAQTSVETQYF. In nucleotides, the CDR3 is TGCAGCGCTCAGACTAGCGTGGAGACCCAGTACTTC.